These 17 T cell receptor beta chains share one sample of origin, sequenced in a study of PD-1 blockade in classical Hodgkin lymphoma. The table came from immunoSEQ multiplex PCR; TCRdb's copy has only in-frame clones and leaves some out. In the table there are about 28,000 clones, roughly 80% of which are singletons. Relapse after autologous stem cell transplantation occurred in every patient, and brentuximab vedotin exposure varied. The sequencing used peripheral blood mononuclear cells (PBMCs), collected before the second cycle of nivolumab. The receptors were sampled from a human donor with classical Hodgkin lymphoma.

The chain links TRBV27 to TRBJ1-5; 9 nucleotides agree with TRBD1. Trimming at V came to 5 bases and at J to 4 bases, leaving 9 bases not matched to a gene. The CDR3 runs 16 residues. The V gene's germline CDR1 is MNHEY and CDR2 SMNVEV (reference sequence). The CDR3 nucleotides are TGTGCCAGCAGTCCAAATCCGGGACAGGGAAATCAGCCCCAGCATTTT. This codes for CASSPNPGQGNQPQHF.

Written as DNA, the CDR3 is TGCGCCAGCAGCCAAGATCCTTATGGCTACACCTTC. Protein: CASSQDPYGYTF. The chain links TRBV4-1 to TRBJ1-2; D is ambiguous. The CDR3 has 12 amino acids. V lost 0 bases and J 5 bases, leaving 4 bases between the germline ends. Per germline, CDR1 MGHRA and CDR2 YSYEKL.

Regarding this clone: One end of the junction fails to match germline, which may point to a read error. Distinct nucleotide sequences in the sample also encode this CDR3. The V and J genes are TRBV19 and TRBJ1-5; 10 nucleotides line up with TRBD1. Germline assignment: CDR1 LNHDA and CDR2 SQIVND (reference sequence). There are 15 residues in the CDR3. CDR3 in amino acids: CASSQGQGGLQPQHF. The CDR3 DNA reads as TGTGCCAGTAGTCAAGGACAGGGGGGGCTTCAGCCCCAGCACTTT. The full variable domain, its missing parts supplied by reference TRBV19 and TRBJ1-5, is DGGITQSPKYLFRKEGQNVTLSCEQNLNHDAMYWYRQDPGQGLRLIYYSQIVNDFQKGDIAEGYSVSREKKESFPLTVTSAQKNPTAFYLCASSQGQGGLQPQHFGDGTRLSIL.

The chain links TRBV28 to TRBJ2-1; 10 bases map to TRBD2. The CDR3 contains 14 residues. J was trimmed by 8 bases and V by 4 bases; bases with no gene match: 5. Germline values: CDR1 MDHEN, CDR2 SYDVKM. The CDR3 DNA sequence: TGTGCCAGCAGTTCTAGCGGGAGTGGCGATGAGCAGTTCTTC. Its translation: CASSSSGSGDEQFF.

The chain joins TRBV7-2 to TRBJ2-3, with TRBD2 matching over 10 bases. This CDR3 comprises 14 residues. J was trimmed by 6 bases and V by 6 bases; bases with no gene match: 6. Germline assignment: CDR1 SGHTA and CDR2 FQGNSA. The CDR3 here is CASRPGTSADTQYF. In DNA, the CDR3 is TGTGCCAGCAGACCCGGGACTAGCGCGGATACGCAGTATTTT.

This rearrangement joins TRBV7-8 to TRBJ1-5, with 7 bases aligning to TRBD1. Germline-derived CDR1 and CDR2 are SGHVS and FQNEAQ. Unmatched junction bases numbered 4, after V lost 5 bases and J lost 6 bases. The CDR3 covers 13 residues. CDR3 sequence: CASSTGVGQPQHF. As DNA, the CDR3 is TGTGCCAGCAGCACAGGGGTCGGTCAGCCCCAGCATTTT.

The chain couples TRBV4-1 to TRBJ1-4; no clear D. The length of the CDR3 is 18 residues. CDR1 is MGHRA and CDR2 is YSYEKL in the germline V gene. Trimming pared 4 bases from V and 3 bases from J, leaving 21 bases between. The CDR3 bases are TGCGCCAGCAGCCCCCATGTATGGGAGAAGTCAGCTAATGAAAAACTGTTTTTT. Amino acid sequence: CASSPHVWEKSANEKLFF.

The V and J genes are TRBV11-3 and TRBJ2-1; 12 bases are shared with TRBD2. The CDR3 covers 14 residues. Germline V gene sequence: CDR1 SGHNT, CDR2 YENEEA. After removal of 0 bases from V and 10 bases from J, the junction contained 1 base not matched to a gene. CDR3 nucleotides: TGTGCCAGCAGCTTAGATACTAGCGGGAGGGAGCAGTTCTTC. Translation: CASSLDTSGREQFF.

The chain carries TRBV9 and TRBJ2-1; 7 bases map to TRBD2. The V gene's germline CDR1 is SGDLS and CDR2 YYNGEE. Trimming at V came to 0 bases and at J to 0 bases, leaving 6 bases not matched to a gene. There are 17 residues in the CDR3. The CDR3 spells CASSVGASGYSYNEQFF. As DNA, the CDR3 is TGTGCCAGCAGCGTAGGGGCTAGCGGCTACTCCTACAATGAGCAGTTCTTC.

This chain uses TRBV6-5 with TRBJ2-5, with 8 positions matching TRBD1. CDR3 length: 13 amino acids. In germline, CDR1 is MNHEY, CDR2 SVGAGI. V lost 6 bases to trimming and J lost 5 bases; unmatched junction nucleotides: 5. CDR3 nucleotides: TGTGCCAGCAGCAACAGGGGGGCGGAGACCCAGTACTTC. Translation gives CASSNRGAETQYF.

The chain recombines TRBV27 with TRBJ2-3, with 7 bases lining up with TRBD1. V dropped 4 bases and J dropped 4; count of bases not matched to a gene: 5. Germline CDR1 MNHEY, CDR2 SMNVEV (reference sequence). The CDR3 loop spans 14 amino acids. CDR3 sequence (DNA): TGTGCCAGCAGTTACAGGGGATTTGCAGATACGCAGTATTTT. As protein: CASSYRGFADTQYF.

CDR3 coding DNA: TGTGCCAGCAGCCCTTCTCTGACAGTTAATAGCAATCAGCCCCAGCATTTT. Protein: CASSPSLTVNSNQPQHF. The genes are TRBV5-5 and TRBJ1-5; D might be TRBD1 (5 bases). Germline V lookup: CDR1 SGHKS, CDR2 YYEKEE (reference sequence). Trimming removed 4 bases from V and 0 bases from J, with 17 bases in between. The CDR3 runs to 17 residues.

This chain joins TRBV6-5 and TRBJ1-1; TRBD1 might be the D (5 bases). Germline CDR1 MNHEY, CDR2 SVGAGI. V was clipped by 2 bases and J by 1 base, with 8 bases between them. This CDR3 region has 14 residues. The CDR3 loop reads CASSYRTPNTEAFF. CDR3 DNA sequence: TGTGCCAGCAGTTACAGGACACCGAACACTGAAGCTTTCTTT.

V gene TRBV5-4 combines with J gene TRBJ2-5; D call uncertain. V was clipped by 0 bases and J by 5 bases, with 8 bases between them. CDR1 and CDR2 from the germline V gene are SGHNT and YYREEE (reference sequence). The CDR3 consists of 13 residues. CDR3 protein: CASSLVEGETQYF. The CDR3 DNA sequence: TGTGCCAGCAGCTTGGTGGAAGGTGAGACCCAGTACTTC.

This chain joins TRBV14 and TRBJ2-1; TRBD2 matches at 8 bases. From germline, CDR1 is SGHDN and CDR2 FVKESK. With 4 bases clipped from V and 1 base from J, the junction kept 9 bases outside the gene matches. The CDR3 consists of 17 residues. CDR3 bases: TGTGCCAGCAGCCCTCGAGCGGGGGAGAGGTCCTACAATGAGCAGTTCTTC. It codes for CASSPRAGERSYNEQFF.

The gene calls are TRBV23-1 and TRBJ1-2; a possible D gene is TRBD1 (5 bases). TRBV23-1 is flagged as an ORF with uncertain function. The CDR3 runs to 14 residues. V was cut by 4 bases and J by 3 bases, with 12 bases left in between. Here the CDR3 DNA reads TGCGCCAGCAGTCGTCCGGGACGGCACTATGGCTACACCTTC. It is translated as CASSRPGRHYGYTF.

In this sample, this clone turned up a few times. The rearrangement joins TRBV15 to TRBJ2-2, with 7 bases matching TRBD1. This CDR3 comprises 15 residues. The trim removed 4 bases at V and 3 bases at J, leaving 5 bases unmatched. The V gene's germline CDR1 is LNHNV and CDR2 YYDKDF (reference sequence). The CDR3 loop is CATSTATGHTGELFF. The CDR3 DNA follows: TGTGCCACCAGCACAGCGACAGGGCACACCGGGGAGCTGTTTTTT.